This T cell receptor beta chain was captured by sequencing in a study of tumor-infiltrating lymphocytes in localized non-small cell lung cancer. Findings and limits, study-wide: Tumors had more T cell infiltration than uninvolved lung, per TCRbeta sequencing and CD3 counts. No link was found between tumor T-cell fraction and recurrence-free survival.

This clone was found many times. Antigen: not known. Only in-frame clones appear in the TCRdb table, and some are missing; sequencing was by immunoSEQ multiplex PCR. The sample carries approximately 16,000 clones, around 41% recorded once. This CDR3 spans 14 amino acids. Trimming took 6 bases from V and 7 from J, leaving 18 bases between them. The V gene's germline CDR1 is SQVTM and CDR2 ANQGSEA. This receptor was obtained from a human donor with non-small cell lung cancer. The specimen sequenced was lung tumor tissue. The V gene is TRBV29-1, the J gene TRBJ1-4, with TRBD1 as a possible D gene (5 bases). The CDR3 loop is CSVGIRADSEKLFF. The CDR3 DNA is TGCAGCGTGGGCATTAGGGCCGACAGTGAAAAACTGTTTTTT.